Below, 10 T cell receptor beta chains from the same sample are listed, as sequenced in a study of blood T cell repertoires in COVID-19. Some clones are missing from TCRdb's copy, which holds only in-frame ones; the method was immunoSEQ multiplex PCR. The table lists 60,000 to 70,000 clones, 70% to 85% of them singletons. Source material: peripheral blood. Every receptor here comes from a human donor in a cohort sampled during active COVID-19.

The CDR3 bases are TGTGCCAGCAGCATCCCGGGGGGGGATGGCACTGAAGCTTTCTTT. This translates into CASSIPGGDGTEAFF. The J gene is TRBJ1-1, the V gene TRBV5-4; maybe TRBD1 (5 bases). This CDR3 comprises 15 residues. CDR1 is SGHNT, CDR2 YYREEE, per germline (reference sequence). The V end was cut by 4 bases, the J end by 4 bases, with 17 bases between.

V usage is TRBV5-1 and J usage is TRBJ2-3; 12 bases agree with TRBD2. This CDR3 has 16 residues. The junction had 4 bases not matched to a gene; V was cut back by 5 bases and J by 0 bases. Germline-derived CDR1 and CDR2 are SGHRS and YFSETQ. The CDR3 sequence: CASSFTSGGSTDTQYF. CDR3 nucleotide sequence: TGCGCCAGCAGTTTCACTAGCGGGGGGAGCACAGATACGCAGTATTTT.

This chain links TRBV5-1 with TRBJ1-1, with D hard to call. Per germline, CDR1 SGHRS and CDR2 YFSETQ. Trimming stripped 1 base from V and 0 bases from J, with 4 bases between. This CDR3 has 13 amino acids. The CDR3 loop is CASSLTVNTEAFF. Written as DNA, the CDR3 is TGCGCCAGCAGCTTGACAGTGAACACTGAAGCTTTCTTT.

This rearrangement joins TRBV6-2 or TRBV6-3 to TRBJ1-2; D might be TRBD1 (6 bases). CDR3 length: 16 residues. Germline CDR1 is MNHEY and CDR2 is SVGEGT. V was clipped by 3 bases and J by 2 bases, with 16 bases between them. CDR3 amino acids: CASSYSITQGNYGYTF. The CDR3 bases are TGTGCCAGCAGTTATTCCATTACCCAGGGGAACTATGGCTACACCTTC.

The V and J genes are TRBV13 and TRBJ1-4; TRBD1 is a possible D gene (6 bases). Trimming removed 2 bases at V and 7 bases at J, with 8 bases between. Germline V gives CDR1 PRHDT, CDR2 FYEKMQ (reference sequence). CDR3 length equals 13 residues. The CDR3 DNA is TGTGCCAGCAGCTTACGGACAGCTGAAAAACTGTTTTTT. Translation: CASSLRTAEKLFF.

The chain employs TRBV7-8 and TRBJ2-3; D gene unclear. V was shortened by 0 bases and J by 5 bases, with 3 bases between the two germline ends. The germline CDR1 and CDR2 sequences are SGHVS and FQNEAQ. The CDR3 extends over 12 amino acids. CDR3 sequence (DNA): TGTGCCAGCAGCTTAGCCAGAGATACGCAGTATTTT. It translates to CASSLARDTQYF. Variable domain in full (rest from reference TRBV7-8 and TRBJ2-3): GAGVSQSPRYKVAKRGQDVALRCDPISGHVSLFWYQQALGQGPEFLTYFQNEAQLDKSGLPSDRFFAERPEGSVSTLKIQRTQQEDSAVYLCASSLARDTQYFGPGTRLTVL.

CDR3 nucleotide sequence: TGTGCCAGCAGCACCAGTAGGGAGGGTTACGAGCAGTACTTC. As protein: CASSTSREGYEQYF. This chain uses TRBV9 with TRBJ2-7, with 7 positions matching TRBD2. Germline CDR1 is SGDLS and CDR2 is YYNGEE. The length of the CDR3 is 14 residues. J was trimmed by 4 bases and V by 4 bases; bases with no gene match: 8.

This clone occurred a few times. The chain links TRBV7-2 to TRBJ2-1; D may be TRBD2 (5 bases). Germline V gene data show CDR1 as SGHTA and CDR2 as FQGNSA. The CDR3 extends over 14 amino acids. V lost 4 bases, J lost 5 bases, and 12 bases lay in between. This CDR3 is CASSSASGNNEQFF. CDR3 DNA: TGTGCCAGCAGCTCTGCCTCGGGGAACAATGAGCAGTTCTTC.

This clone is a singleton in its sample. The rearrangement uses TRBV7-8 and TRBJ2-3; D unresolved. V was trimmed by 5 bases and J by 4 bases, leaving 10 bases between them. This CDR3 contains 13 residues. Germline assignment: CDR1 SGHVS and CDR2 FQNEAQ. CDR3 loop: CASSPEVSDTQYF. In DNA, the CDR3 is TGTGCCAGCAGCCCCGAGGTCTCAGATACGCAGTATTTT.

In this sample, this clone turned up a few times. The chain employs TRBV29-1 and TRBJ2-5, with TRBD2 matching 8 bases. In germline, CDR1 is SQVTM, CDR2 ANQGSEA. Trimming removed 3 bases from V and 1 base from J; junction bases left unmatched: 13. CDR3 size: 17 residues. The CDR3 loop is CSVDLLRMGLGQETQYF. DNA for the CDR3: TGCAGCGTTGATCTTCTGCGTATGGGACTAGGCCAAGAGACCCAGTACTTC.